Listed below are T cell receptor beta chains from one sample, sequenced in a study of blood T cell repertoires in COVID-19. Clones were read by immunoSEQ multiplex PCR, and TCRdb kept only the in-frame ones, dropping some. The table shows tens of thousands of clones, with over 75% occurring only once. Input material: peripheral blood. The receptors here all came from a human donor in a cohort sampled during active COVID-19. Both conserved end residues are part of each CDR3. A D gene is named only where the DNA matches it firmly. Clone size is not always given. Where it is, it says once, few, many or a class for expanded clones.

>TRBD1|15|TRBV6-5|TRBJ1-2|-
CASSSPGQGGYGYTF
TGTGCCAGCAGTTCACCGGGACAGGGGGGCTATGGCTACACCTTC
>-|13|TRBV5-6|TRBJ2-7|-
CASSLYRAYEQYF
TGTGCCAGCAGCTTGTACAGAGCCTACGAGCAGTACTTC
>TRBD2|20|TRBV3-1/TRBV3-2|TRBJ2-3|-
CASSPKPWDVAGGSTDTQYF
TGTGCCAGCAGCCCGAAGCCTTGGGACGTAGCGGGGGGAAGCACAGATACGCAGTATTTT
>TRBD1|15|TRBV19|TRBJ1-3|-
CASSDRASSGNTIYF
TGTGCCAGTAGTGACAGGGCAAGCTCTGGAAACACCATATATTTT
>-|12|TRBV12-3/TRBV12-4|TRBJ2-7|-
CASTYEEDEQYF
TGTGCCAGCACCTACGAGGAGGACGAGCAGTACTTC
>TRBD1|20|TRBV3-1/TRBV3-2|TRBJ1-3|-
CASSRLMGTGGLYSGNTIYF
TGTGCCAGCAGCCGCTTGATGGGGACAGGGGGCCTTTACTCTGGAAACACCATATATTTT
>TRBD1|16|TRBV5-1|TRBJ2-1|-
CASRITTGGSYNEQFF
TGCGCCAGCAGAATAACGACAGGGGGCTCCTACAATGAGCAGTTCTTC
>-|15|TRBV11-2|TRBJ1-1|-
CASSSQGELRLEAFF
TGTGCCAGCAGCTCCCAGGGTGAATTGCGGCTAGAAGCTTTCTTT
>-|13|TRBV5-6|TRBJ2-7|-
CASSLGGRGGQYF
TGTGCCAGCAGCTTGGGGGGCCGGGGAGGGCAGTACTTC
>-|16|TRBV6-5|TRBJ1-3|once
CASSYGRISSGNTIYF
TGTGCCAGCAGTTACGGCAGGATTAGCTCTGGAAACACCATATATTTT
>-|16|TRBV19|TRBJ1-6|-
CASSNQQGLDNSPLHF
TGTGCCAGTAGTAATCAACAGGGCTTGGATAATTCACCCCTCCACTTT
>-|14|TRBV19|TRBJ1-2|-
CASSIVGRGDGYTF
TGTGCCAGTAGTATAGTTGGCAGGGGTGATGGCTACACCTTC
>-|19|TRBV9|TRBJ2-6|-
CASSPRGHPSTPGANVLTF
TGTGCCAGCAGCCCACGGGGACACCCGAGTACCCCTGGGGCCAACGTCCTGACTTTC
>-|15|TRBV4-2|TRBJ2-2|-
CASSQPEINTGELFF
TGTGCCAGCAGCCAACCAGAAATCAACACCGGGGAGCTGTTTTTT
>TRBD2|17|TRBV7-3|TRBJ2-1|-
CASSLTVSGSSGYEQFF
TGTGCCAGCAGCTTAACGGTCAGCGGGAGCTCAGGGTATGAGCAGTTCTTC
>-|17|TRBV5-4|TRBJ2-4|-
CASSSGSDGSWGNIQYF
TGTGCCAGCAGCTCGGGCAGCGACGGGAGTTGGGGTAACATTCAGTACTTC
>-|12|TRBV12-3/TRBV12-4|TRBJ1-5|-
CASRYSNQPQHF
TGTGCTTCGCGTTATAGCAATCAGCCCCAGCATTTT
>-|15|TRBV18|TRBJ2-2|-
CASSLGTGNTGELFF
TGTGCCAGCTCACTTGGTACAGGGAACACCGGGGAGCTGTTTTTT
>TRBD1|16|TRBV5-6|TRBJ1-4|-
CASGTDRGNTNEKLFF
TGTGCCAGCGGGACGGACAGGGGGAATACTAATGAAAAACTGTTTTTT
>TRBD1|16|TRBV7-9|TRBJ2-1|-
CASRTLGRGLDNEQFF
TGTGCCAGCAGAACATTGGGTAGGGGGCTCGACAATGAGCAGTTCTTC
>-|14|TRBV18|TRBJ1-1|-
CASCNQGRNTEAFF
TGTGCCAGCTGTAACCAGGGAAGGAACACTGAAGCTTTCTTT
>TRBD2|13|TRBV18|TRBJ2-1|-
CASSPLAGDEQFF
TGTGCCAGCTCACCACTAGCGGGAGATGAGCAGTTCTTC
>-|13|TRBV5-4|TRBJ2-7|-
CASSQGPSNEQYF
TGTGCCAGCAGCCAGGGCCCCTCAAACGAGCAGTACTTC
>-|16|TRBV5-1|TRBJ2-3|-
CASSLTTTPGTDTQYF
TGCGCCAGCAGCTTGACGACTACCCCAGGCACAGATACGCAGTATTTT
>TRBD1|16|TRBV7-8|TRBJ2-7|-
CASSLGNGQGAEEQYF
TGTGCCAGCAGCTTAGGAAACGGACAGGGGGCGGAAGAGCAGTACTTC
>-|13|TRBV12-3/TRBV12-4|TRBJ2-2|-
CASGSSVGARLFF
TGTGCCAGCGGCTCTTCCGTTGGGGCAAGGCTGTTTTTT
>TRBD1|14|TRBV18|TRBJ2-3|-
CASSGTGGGDTQYF
TGTGCCAGCTCCGGGACAGGGGGCGGAGATACGCAGTATTTT
>TRBD2|16|TRBV19|TRBJ2-5|-
CASSPVTSGDQETQYF
TGTGCCAGTAGTCCAGTGACTAGCGGCGATCAAGAGACCCAGTACTTC
>-|12|TRBV7-6|TRBJ1-1|once
CASTSTNTEAFF
TGTGCCAGCACCTCAACAAACACTGAAGCTTTCTTT
>-|12|TRBV2|TRBJ1-2|once
CASKYLLDGYTF
TGTGCCAGCAAGTATCTATTGGATGGCTACACCTTC
>TRBD1|16|TRBV4-1|TRBJ1-4|-
CASSHTDRGGGEKLFF
TGCGCCAGCAGCCACACAGACAGGGGAGGAGGTGAAAAACTGTTTTTT
>-|13|TRBV1|TRBJ2-5|-
CTSSQAGGVTQYF
TGCACCAGCAGCCAAGCGGGAGGGGTGACCCAGTACTTC
>-|12|TRBV15|TRBJ2-7|-
CATSVQGLEQYF
TGTGCCACCAGCGTACAGGGTCTCGAGCAGTACTTC
>TRBD1|15|TRBV18|TRBJ1-2|-
CASSPDRGPGYGYTF
TGTGCCAGCTCACCCGACAGGGGGCCAGGCTATGGCTACACCTTC
>-|13|TRBV12-3/TRBV12-4|TRBJ1-1|-
CASSRGSNTEAFF
TGTGCCAGCAGCCGGGGATCGAACACTGAAGCTTTCTTT
>TRBD2|16|TRBV4-3|TRBJ2-6|many
CASSQERESGANVLTF
TGCGCCAGCAGCCAAGAGCGGGAGTCTGGGGCCAACGTCCTGACTTTC
>TRBD1|16|TRBV7-2|TRBJ2-1|-
CASSLEGWTGRNEQFF
TGTGCCAGCAGCTTAGAAGGGTGGACAGGGAGGAATGAGCAGTTCTTC
>TRBD1|14|TRBV12-5|TRBJ1-2|-
CASGLPGQVYGYTF
TGTGCTAGTGGTTTACCCGGACAGGTCTATGGCTACACCTTC
>-|15|TRBV6-5|TRBJ1-1|once
CASSEEDRWNTEAFF
TGTGCCAGCAGCGAGGAGGACCGATGGAACACTGAAGCTTTCTTT
>-|15|TRBV9|TRBJ1-1|-
CASSVDGNRGTEAFF
TGTGCCAGCAGCGTAGATGGGAACCGGGGCACTGAAGCTTTCTTT